These 23 T cell receptor beta chains were all obtained from the same sample, sequenced in a study of T-cell reconstitution after alpha-beta-depleted transplantation in children. Unique molecular identifiers were used in preparing the TCRbeta library. From the PCR reads, TCRdb called clonotypes with MiXCR, one entry per CDR3 protein. This table holds almost 500,000 distinct CDR3 sequences, approximately 12% found once. This specimen consisted of PBMCs from the stem cell graft donor, obtained from the stem cell graft. The receptors here all came from a human donor who donated a stem cell graft to a child with combined immunodeficiency.

V and J are TRBV24-1 and TRBJ2-3, with 9 bases matching TRBD1. Trimming at V came to 2 bases and at J to 14 bases, leaving 10 bases not matched to a gene. Germline values: CDR1 KGHDR, CDR2 SFDVKD. The CDR3 has 14 amino acids. This CDR3 is CATSDSWEGTGLYF. CDR3 bases: TGTGCCACCAGTGATTCCTGGGAAGGGACAGGGCTGTATTTT.

This clonotype showed up just a few times. V gene TRBV7-2 combines with J gene TRBJ2-7; 10 bases map to TRBD2. This CDR3 has 16 amino acids. J lost 6 bases, V lost 3 bases, and 11 bases had no gene match. Germline V gives CDR1 SGHTA, CDR2 FQGNSA. The CDR3 DNA is TGTGCCAGCAGCTTTTGGAGCGGGGGGGCCGAACCCGAGCAGTACTTC. It specifies CASSFWSGGAEPEQYF.

The chain couples TRBV15 to TRBJ2-2, with TRBD1 matching over 10 bases. This CDR3 is built from 18 residues. J gave up 5 bases and V 0 bases, and 9 bases lay outside the gene matches. Germline CDR1 LNHNV, CDR2 YYDKDF (reference sequence). CDR3 amino acids: CATSRDRGDRGGTGELFF. The CDR3 bases are TGTGCCACCAGCAGAGATCGGGGGGACAGGGGAGGAACCGGGGAGCTGTTTTTT.

The CDR3 DNA reads as TGTGCCAGTAGTTCTCGAGGACAGGCGAGGGAGCAGTACTTC. It specifies CASSSRGQAREQYF. V usage is TRBV19 and J usage is TRBJ2-7; 7 bases line up with TRBD1. In germline, CDR1 is LNHDA, CDR2 SQIVND (reference sequence). V gave up 5 bases and J gave up 7 bases; unmatched junction bases: 11. The CDR3 contains 14 residues.

This clonotype has just a few counts. V gene TRBV4-1 combines with J gene TRBJ1-5, with 10 nucleotides matching TRBD1. CDR1 and CDR2 from the germline V gene are MGHRA and YSYEKL. There are 17 residues in the CDR3. V lost 2 bases, J lost 4 bases, and 8 bases stayed unmatched. The DNA for the CDR3 is TGCGCCAGCAGCCAACCCAGAGGACAGGGGGTTAATCAGCCCCAGCATTTT. Protein sequence: CASSQPRGQGVNQPQHF.

In its sample, this clonotype was seen a few times. The chain has TRBV6-5 and TRBJ2-3; 8 bases map to TRBD2. The V gene end was trimmed by 6 bases and the J gene end by 3 bases; junction bases not matched to a gene: 11. CDR1 MNHEY and CDR2 SVGAGI come from the germline V gene. This CDR3 has 16 amino acids. In nucleotides, the CDR3 is TGTGCCAGCAGCTATGGACGGGGGGGCTCGACAGATACGCAGTATTTT. It yields the protein CASSYGRGGSTDTQYF.

V and J are TRBV10-3 and TRBJ2-3, with 8 nucleotides matching TRBD1. The CDR3 consists of 19 residues. V gave up 5 bases and J gave up 0 bases; unmatched junction bases: 16. Germline V gives CDR1 ENHRY, CDR2 SYGVKD. The CDR3 loop reads CAISPVSRLDRASTDTQYF. The CDR3 nucleotides are TGTGCCATCAGTCCAGTTTCTCGATTGGACAGGGCTAGCACAGATACGCAGTATTTT.

The chain recombines TRBV20-1 with TRBJ1-2; TRBD1 aligns across 7 bases. CDR3 length equals 14 residues. V shed 6 bases and J 2 bases; nucleotides not matched to a gene: 9. Germline V gene data show CDR1 as DFQATT and CDR2 as SNEGSKA (reference sequence). For the CDR3, the DNA is TGCAGTGCCCGGGACAGACACCTCAACTATGGCTACACCTTC. Protein product: CSARDRHLNYGYTF.

This clonotype has at least ten counts. The rearrangement uses TRBV7-2 and TRBJ2-7; 10 bases fit TRBD2. Per germline, CDR1 SGHTA and CDR2 FQGNSA. With 4 bases clipped from V and 0 bases from J, the junction kept 9 bases outside the gene matches. This CDR3 contains 17 residues. The CDR3 sequence is CASSSRGSGRTSYEQYF. The CDR3 DNA reads TGTGCCAGCAGCTCCCGGGGTAGCGGGAGGACCTCCTACGAGCAGTACTTC.

This rearrangement joins TRBV6-1 to TRBJ2-5; D is possibly TRBD1 or TRBD2 (5 bases each). The CDR3 extends over 15 amino acids. Germline V lookup: CDR1 MNHNS, CDR2 SASEGT. V dropped 10 bases and J dropped 5 bases, with 23 bases sitting between them. CDR3 protein: CATWNHRRQVETQYF. In DNA form, the CDR3 reads TGTGCCACCTGGAACCACAGGAGGCAGGTGGAGACCCAGTACTTC.

This clonotype was counted a few times. The V and J genes are TRBV6-5 and TRBJ2-3, with D unresolved. The ends were cut back, 4 bases at V and 2 bases at J, with 7 bases in the middle. Germline-derived CDR1 and CDR2 are MNHEY and SVGAGI. The CDR3 spans 13 residues. CDR3 nucleotide sequence: TGTGCCAGCAGTTGGTCCTCCACAGATACGCAGTATTTT. This gives the protein CASSWSSTDTQYF.

The gene calls are TRBV19 and TRBJ2-1; D may be TRBD2 (5 bases). Germline CDR1 is LNHDA and CDR2 is SQIVND (reference sequence). CDR3 length: 17 amino acids. Between the trimmed V and J ends, which lost 3 bases and 0 bases, there was a span of 15 bases. The CDR3 region is CASSIEGHKSSYNEQFF. The DNA for the CDR3 is TGTGCCAGTAGTATTGAGGGTCATAAAAGCTCCTACAATGAGCAGTTCTTC.

The table lists this clonotype with a few counts. Sequence at one end of the junction differs from germline and may be a read error. The J gene is TRBJ1-2, the V gene TRBV6-5; D gene unclear. CDR1 MNHEY and CDR2 SVGAGI come from the germline V gene. CDR3 length: 11 residues. CDR3 sequence reads: CASSSLYSYTF. DNA of the CDR3: TGTGCCAGCAGTTCCCTCTATAGCTACACCTTC.

This clonotype was seen many times. The rearrangement links TRBV15 to TRBJ2-1, with D possibly being TRBD2 (7 bases). CDR1 and CDR2 (germline): LNHNV, YYDKDF (reference sequence). The length of the CDR3 is 16 residues. The V and J ends lost 0 bases and 6 bases respectively, with 15 bases between them. The CDR3: CATSRDYQRDINEQFF. For the CDR3, the DNA is TGTGCCACCAGCAGAGATTACCAGCGGGACATCAATGAGCAGTTCTTC.

The chain joins TRBV7-9 to TRBJ2-5; D might be TRBD1 (7 bases). The CDR3 extends over 17 amino acids. Trimming removed 4 bases from V and 4 bases from J, with 22 bases in between. CDR1 is SEHNR and CDR2 is FQNEAQ in the germline V gene (reference sequence). The CDR3 loop is CASSWEGGNGAGETQYF. The CDR3 nucleotides read TGTGCCAGCAGCTGGGAAGGGGGCAACGGAGCGGGAGAGACCCAGTACTTC.

The table lists this clonotype with a few counts. The chain combines TRBV9 with TRBJ2-5; D may be TRBD2 (7 bases). From germline, CDR1 is SGDLS and CDR2 YYNGEE. This CDR3 has 15 residues. V was shortened by 0 bases and J by 5 bases, with 14 bases between the two germline ends. The CDR3 region has the DNA TGTGCCAGCAGCGTAGACCCGGGGGGCCGGGAGACCCAGTACTTC. Its translation is CASSVDPGGRETQYF.

This sequence joins TRBV15 and TRBJ1-1, with 7 bases identical to TRBD1. Germline V gene data show CDR1 as LNHNV and CDR2 as YYDKDF (reference sequence). The CDR3 extends over 15 amino acids. The ends lost 3 bases at V and 0 bases at J; junction bases unmatched: 4. CDR3 residues: CATSSRQGMNTEAFF. The CDR3 coding sequence is TGTGCCACCAGCAGCAGACAGGGTATGAACACTGAAGCTTTCTTT. The full variable domain, with the rest looked up from reference TRBV15 and TRBJ1-1, is DAMVIQNPRYQVTQFGKPVTLSCSQTLNHNVMYWYQQKSSQAPKLLFHYYDKDFNNEADTPDNFQSRRPNTSFCFLDIRSPGLGDTAMYLCATSSRQGMNTEAFFGQGTRLTVV.

At least ten counts were recorded for this clonotype. The chain recombines TRBV27 with TRBJ2-2, with D hard to call. Trimming took 2 bases from V and 3 from J, leaving 4 bases between them. The CDR3 totals 13 residues. Germline loops: CDR1 MNHEY, CDR2 SMNVEV (reference sequence). Written as DNA, the CDR3 is TGTGCCAGCAGTTTAGTAGACACCGGGGAGCTGTTTTTT. Its translation is CASSLVDTGELFF.

This clonotype showed up many times. The chain carries TRBV10-3 and TRBJ2-3, with 11 bases aligning to TRBD2. V dropped 2 bases and J dropped 3; count of bases not matched to a gene: 4. Germline CDR1 ENHRY, CDR2 SYGVKD. The CDR3 is 16 amino acids. The CDR3 region is CAISEGTSGSTDTQYF. CDR3 DNA sequence: TGTGCCATCAGTGAGGGGACTAGCGGATCTACAGATACGCAGTATTTT.

This clonotype showed up many times. The chain has TRBV4-3 and TRBJ2-3; no clear D gene. CDR1 and CDR2 from the germline V gene are LGHNA and YSLEER. V lost 0 bases to trimming and J lost 1 base, with 11 bases between them. The CDR3 length is 16 residues. The CDR3 DNA sequence: TGCGCCAGCAGCCAAGATCCGCGTCGGGGCACAGATACGCAGTATTTT. Amino acid sequence: CASSQDPRRGTDTQYF.

This clonotype appeared many times. The rearrangement uses TRBV29-1 and TRBJ1-2; D unresolved. Trimming cost V 6 bases and J 3 bases, with 14 bases left between them. The CDR3 totals 13 residues. Germline V gives CDR1 SQVTM, CDR2 ANQGSEA. The CDR3: CSVGVKADYGYTF. Here the CDR3 DNA reads TGCAGCGTCGGTGTCAAGGCCGACTATGGCTACACCTTC.

This chain uses TRBV3-1 with TRBJ1-1, with D hard to call. V was cut by 2 bases and J by 12 bases, with 22 bases left in between. From germline, CDR1 is LGHDT and CDR2 YNNKEL (reference sequence). The CDR3 totals 15 residues. CDR3 residues: CASSQTTHRGKGTFF. CDR3 DNA: TGTGCCAGCAGCCAAACGACCCACCGCGGGAAAGGGACTTTCTTT. Looking up the rest from reference TRBV3-1 and TRBJ1-1 gives the full variable domain: DTAVSQTPKYLVTQMGNDKSIKCEQNLGHDTMYWYKQDSKKFLKIMFSYNNKELIINETVPNRFSPKSPDKAHLNLHINSLELGDSAVYFCASSQTTHRGKGTFFGQGTRLTVV.

This clonotype was recorded at least ten times. The genes are TRBV12-3 or TRBV12-4 and TRBJ2-1; 16 bases are a match to TRBD2. The CDR3 spans 14 residues. After removal of 6 bases from V and 15 bases from J, the junction contained 8 bases not matched to a gene. CDR3 in DNA: TGTGCCAGCAGCCTGGGACTAGCGGGGGGGCCTGGGTTCTTC. It specifies CASSLGLAGGPGFF.